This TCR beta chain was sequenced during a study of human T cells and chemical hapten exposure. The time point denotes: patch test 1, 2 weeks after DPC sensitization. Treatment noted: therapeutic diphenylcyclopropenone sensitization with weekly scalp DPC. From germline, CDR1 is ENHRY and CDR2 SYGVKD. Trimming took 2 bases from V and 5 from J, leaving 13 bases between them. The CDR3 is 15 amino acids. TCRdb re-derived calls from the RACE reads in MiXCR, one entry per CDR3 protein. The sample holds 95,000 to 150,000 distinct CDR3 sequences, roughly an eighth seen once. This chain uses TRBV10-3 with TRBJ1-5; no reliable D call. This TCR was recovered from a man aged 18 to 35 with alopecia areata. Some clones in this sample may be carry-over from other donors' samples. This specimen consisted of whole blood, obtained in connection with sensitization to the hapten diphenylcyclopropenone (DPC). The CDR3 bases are TGTGCCATCAGTGAGAGTCTAGGGAGGGATCAGCCCCAGCATTTT. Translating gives CAISESLGRDQPQHF.